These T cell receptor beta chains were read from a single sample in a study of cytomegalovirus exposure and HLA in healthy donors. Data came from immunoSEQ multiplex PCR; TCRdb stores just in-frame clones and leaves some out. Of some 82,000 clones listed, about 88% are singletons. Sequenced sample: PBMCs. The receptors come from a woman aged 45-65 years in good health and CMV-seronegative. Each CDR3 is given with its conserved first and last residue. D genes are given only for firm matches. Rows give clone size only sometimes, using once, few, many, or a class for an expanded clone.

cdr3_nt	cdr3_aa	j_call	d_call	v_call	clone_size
TGTGCCAGCAGTTCTAGCGCCTTCTCCTACGAGCAGTACTTC	CASSSSAFSYEQYF	TRBJ2-7	NA	TRBV28	NA
TGTGCCAGCTCGGGACAGGGGAGAACCGGGGAGCTGTTTTTT	CASSGQGRTGELFF	TRBJ2-2	TRBD1	TRBV25-1	NA
TGTGCCAGCAGCTTAGGTGCGGAAGAGACCCAGTACTTC	CASSLGAEETQYF	TRBJ2-5	NA	TRBV7-3	NA
TGTGCCAGCAGCTTATTACAGGGCCCCGAAAACATTCAGTACTTC	CASSLLQGPENIQYF	TRBJ2-4	NA	TRBV13	NA
TGTGCCAGCAGCCAGGGGGCGCGGGCCTATGGCTACACCTTC	CASSQGARAYGYTF	TRBJ1-2	TRBD1	TRBV7-2	NA
TGTGCCAGCAGCTTATTACCAGCGGGAGGGCCATACGAGCAGTACTTC	CASSLLPAGGPYEQYF	TRBJ2-7	TRBD2	TRBV7-3	NA
TGTGCCAGCAGTTTCCTCCCGATAGGGGTGTCTGAAGCTTTCTTT	CASSFLPIGVSEAFF	TRBJ1-1	NA	TRBV27	once
TGCGCCAGCAGCCTGAGCGGGACGAACACCGGGGAGCTGTTTTTT	CASSLSGTNTGELFF	TRBJ2-2	TRBD2	TRBV4-1	NA
TGTGCCAGCAGTTACTCGGGGCAGGGGGCCTACAATGAGCAGTTCTTC	CASSYSGQGAYNEQFF	TRBJ2-1	TRBD1	TRBV6-6	NA
TGTGCCACCTCCGAGGCCTCTGGAAACACCATATATTTT	CATSEASGNTIYF	TRBJ1-3	NA	TRBV10-3	NA
TGTGCCAGCAGTTTATCGGCAGGGGCTGTTTATGGCTACACCTTC	CASSLSAGAVYGYTF	TRBJ1-2	NA	TRBV27	NA
TGCGCCAGCAGCTTGTTTTCCGGGACAGCGTACTCTGGAAACACCATATATTTT	CASSLFSGTAYSGNTIYF	TRBJ1-3	TRBD1	TRBV5-1	NA
TGTTCCAGCAGCTGGGAGGGGCCTGAAGCTTTCTTT	CSSSWEGPEAFF	TRBJ1-1	NA	TRBV7-9	once
TGTGCCAGCAGCTATTCGCGGACTAGCGTCACAGATACGCAGTATTTT	CASSYSRTSVTDTQYF	TRBJ2-3	TRBD2	TRBV7-2	NA
TGTGCCAGTAGCCCACAGGGTTATCGTGGCTATGGCTACACCTTC	CASSPQGYRGYGYTF	TRBJ1-2	NA	TRBV19	NA
TGTGCCACCACCGGACTTTACAGGGGGGGAGGAACTGAAGCTTTCTTT	CATTGLYRGGGTEAFF	TRBJ1-1	TRBD1	TRBV15	once
TGCGCCAGCAGTGAGTCCCTAGCGGAAAGCTCCTACAATGAGCAGTTCTTC	CASSESLAESSYNEQFF	TRBJ2-1	TRBD2	TRBV10-2	NA
TGTGCCTGGAAGCTAATGAACACTGAAGCTTTCTTT	CAWKLMNTEAFF	TRBJ1-1	NA	TRBV30	NA
TGTGCCAGCAGCTTGGGGTACGACAGGGGAAGCAATCAGCCCCAGCATTTT	CASSLGYDRGSNQPQHF	TRBJ1-5	TRBD1	TRBV5-6	NA
TGTGCCAGCAGGGAACAGGGAGGGACCCAGTACTTC	CASREQGGTQYF	TRBJ2-5	NA	TRBV2	few
TGTGCCAGCAGTTTAACAGGGAAGGATGAAGCTTTCTTT	CASSLTGKDEAFF	TRBJ1-1	NA	TRBV28	NA
TGTGCCAGCAGGGGGGGTGCTAGCGGGGAGCTGTTTTTT	CASRGGASGELFF	TRBJ2-2	NA	TRBV2	NA
TGTGCCAGCAGTTACGCGACAGGGGGCTATGGCTACACCTTC	CASSYATGGYGYTF	TRBJ1-2	TRBD1	TRBV6-6	few
TGCGCCAGCAGCTTGCCACGGGACACTAACTCCTACGAGCAGTACTTC	CASSLPRDTNSYEQYF	TRBJ2-7	NA	TRBV5-1	NA
TGTGCCAGCAGTACTAGCGGGAGTCCCGTCTACGAGCAGTACTTC	CASSTSGSPVYEQYF	TRBJ2-7	TRBD2	TRBV28	NA
TGTGCCAGCTCACCGAGGAGAGGGGCTAGCGGGAAGTACGAGCAGTACTTC	CASSPRRGASGKYEQYF	TRBJ2-7	TRBD2	TRBV18	NA
TGTGCCAGCAGTGCAAGCGGTTACAATGAGCAGTTCTTC	CASSASGYNEQFF	TRBJ2-1	NA	TRBV6-5	NA
TGTGCCACAGAAATATTACTAGCGGGAGTGTTGGAGCAGTACTTC	CATEILLAGVLEQYF	TRBJ2-7	TRBD2	TRBV10-3	NA
TGTGCCAGTAGTATAAGCTCCCAAGAGACCCAGTACTTC	CASSISSQETQYF	TRBJ2-5	NA	TRBV19	NA
TGCGCCAGCAGCCCAGGGGTTACCGGGGAGCTGTTTTTT	CASSPGVTGELFF	TRBJ2-2	NA	TRBV5-1	few
TGTGCCAGTAGTAGCCAGTCTCTAGCGAGAAGGGGATATACGCAGTATTTT	CASSSQSLARRGYTQYF	TRBJ2-3	NA	TRBV19	NA